The TCR beta chain under discussion was sequenced for a study of blood T cell repertoires in COVID-19. Here immunoSEQ multiplex PCR was the method, and the copy in TCRdb shows in-frame clones only, minus some. The sample shows around 250,000 clones, around 86% of them seen only once. The trim removed 4 bases at V and 5 bases at J, leaving 9 bases unmatched. Germline-derived CDR1 and CDR2 are SGHRS and YFSETQ. The CDR3 is 15 residues long. J is TRBJ2-5 and V is TRBV5-1; 9 bases are shared with TRBD1. This clonotype originated in a man aged 18 to 29 who had recovered from COVID-19. The specimen was PBMCs or T cells enriched from blood (not recorded which). CDR3 region: CASSPGQGGRETQYF. CDR3 DNA: TGCGCCAGCAGCCCGGGACAGGGCGGTCGGGAGACCCAGTACTTC.